This entry features one T cell receptor (beta chain) sequence. This record comes from a study of OX40 agonist ivuxolimab in advanced cancers. The method was immunoSEQ multiplex PCR; TCRdb's version includes in-frame clones alone and lacks a portion of them. The sample has around 100,000 clones, 90% seen once; the top ten hold more than 0.15%. Patients had blood sampled at baseline and again on cycle 4 day 1 and cycle 7 day 1. Losses at the gene ends were 6 bases for V and 0 bases for J; bases not matched to a gene: 11. The CDR3 runs to 18 residues. Germline V lookup: CDR1 SNHLY, CDR2 FYNNEI. The sample was CD4+ or CD8+ T cells sorted from blood, taken in a trial of the OX40 agonist ivuxolimab. The sequence was collected from an adult with an advanced solid tumor such as melanoma, head and neck, liver or kidney cancer. V gene TRBV2 combines with J gene TRBJ2-1, with 10 bases that match TRBD2. CDR3 region: CASRGRTSGYASYNEQFF. Written as DNA, the CDR3 is TGTGCCAGCAGGGGCAGGACTAGCGGATATGCCTCCTACAATGAGCAGTTCTTC.